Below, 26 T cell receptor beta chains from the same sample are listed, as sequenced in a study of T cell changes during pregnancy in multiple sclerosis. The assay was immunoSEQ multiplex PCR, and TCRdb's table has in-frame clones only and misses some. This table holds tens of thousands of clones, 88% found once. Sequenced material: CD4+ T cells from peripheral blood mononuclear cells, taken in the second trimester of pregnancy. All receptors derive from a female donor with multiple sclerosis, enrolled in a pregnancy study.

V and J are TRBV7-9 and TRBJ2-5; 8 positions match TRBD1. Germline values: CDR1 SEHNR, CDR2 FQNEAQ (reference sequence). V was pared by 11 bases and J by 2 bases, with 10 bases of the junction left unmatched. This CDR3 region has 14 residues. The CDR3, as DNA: TGTGCCTCCCAGGGGGCTATCAAACAAGAGACCCAGTACTTC. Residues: CASQGAIKQETQYF.

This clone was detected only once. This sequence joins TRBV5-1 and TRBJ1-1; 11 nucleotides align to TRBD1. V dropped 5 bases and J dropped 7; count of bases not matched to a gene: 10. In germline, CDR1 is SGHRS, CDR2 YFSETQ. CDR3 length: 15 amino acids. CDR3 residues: CASRSGQGADDEAFF. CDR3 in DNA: TGCGCCAGCAGAAGTGGACAGGGGGCGGATGATGAAGCTTTCTTT. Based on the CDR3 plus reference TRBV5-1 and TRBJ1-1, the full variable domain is KAGVTQTPRYLIKTRGQQVTLSCSPISGHRSVSWYQQTPGQGLQFLFEYFSETQRNKGNFPGRFSGRQFSNSRSEMNVSTLELGDSALYLCASRSGQGADDEAFFGQGTRLTVV.

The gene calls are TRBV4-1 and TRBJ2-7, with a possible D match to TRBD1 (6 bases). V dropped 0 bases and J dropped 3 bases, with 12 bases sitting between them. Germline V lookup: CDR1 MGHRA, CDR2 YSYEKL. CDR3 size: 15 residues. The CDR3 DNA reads TGCGCCAGCAGCCAAGAAGGTACAGGGCTCTACGAGCAGTACTTC. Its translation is CASSQEGTGLYEQYF.

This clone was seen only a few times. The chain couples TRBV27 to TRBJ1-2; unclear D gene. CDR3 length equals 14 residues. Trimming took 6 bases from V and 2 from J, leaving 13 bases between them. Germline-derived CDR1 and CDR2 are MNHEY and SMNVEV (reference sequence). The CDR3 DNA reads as TGTGCCAGCAGCCGAACCTCTCTAAACTATGGCTACACCTTC. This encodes CASSRTSLNYGYTF.

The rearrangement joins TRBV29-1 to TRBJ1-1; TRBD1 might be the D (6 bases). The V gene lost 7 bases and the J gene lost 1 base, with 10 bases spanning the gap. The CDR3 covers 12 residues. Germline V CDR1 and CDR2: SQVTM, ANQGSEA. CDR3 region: CSGGQQNTEAFF. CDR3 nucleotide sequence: TGCAGCGGTGGACAGCAGAACACTGAAGCTTTCTTT.

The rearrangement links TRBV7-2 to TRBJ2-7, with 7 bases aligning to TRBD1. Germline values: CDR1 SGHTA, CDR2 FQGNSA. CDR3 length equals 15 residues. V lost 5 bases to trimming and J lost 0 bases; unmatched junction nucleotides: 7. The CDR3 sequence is CASSLRQGPSYEQYF. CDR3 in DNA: TGTGCCAGCAGCCTCCGACAGGGTCCCTCCTACGAGCAGTACTTC.

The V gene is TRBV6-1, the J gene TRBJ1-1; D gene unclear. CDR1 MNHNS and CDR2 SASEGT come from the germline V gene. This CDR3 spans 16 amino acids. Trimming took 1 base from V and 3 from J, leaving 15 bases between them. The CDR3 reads CASSEVAGLLDTEAFF. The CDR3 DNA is TGTGCCAGCAGTGAAGTGGCAGGTCTCCTGGACACTGAAGCTTTCTTT.

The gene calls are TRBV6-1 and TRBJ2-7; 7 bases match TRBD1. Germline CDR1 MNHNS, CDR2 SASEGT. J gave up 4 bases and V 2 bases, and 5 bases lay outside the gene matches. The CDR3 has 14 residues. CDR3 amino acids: CASSESGRGYEQYF. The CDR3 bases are TGTGCCAGCAGTGAATCGGGCAGGGGGTACGAGCAGTACTTC.

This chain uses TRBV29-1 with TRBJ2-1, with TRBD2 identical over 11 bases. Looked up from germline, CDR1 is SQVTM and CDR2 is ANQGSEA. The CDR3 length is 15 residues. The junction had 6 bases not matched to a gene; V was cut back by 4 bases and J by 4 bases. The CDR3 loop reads CSVGTSGSEYNEQFF. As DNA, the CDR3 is TGCAGCGTTGGGACTAGCGGGTCTGAATACAATGAGCAGTTCTTC.

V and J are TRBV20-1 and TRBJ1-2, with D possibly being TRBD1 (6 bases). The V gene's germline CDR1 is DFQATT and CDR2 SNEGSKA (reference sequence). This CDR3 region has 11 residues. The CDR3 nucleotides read TGCAGATGGGGGCAGGGGAGTGGCTACACCTTC. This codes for CRWGQGSGYTF.

The CDR3 sequence: CASSPRLAGGQAGVFF. CDR3 coding DNA: TGCGCCAGCAGCCCTCGACTAGCGGGAGGCCAAGCGGGGGTGTTCTTC. The chain has TRBV5-1 and TRBJ2-1; TRBD2 agrees at 13 bases. The V and J ends lost 4 bases and 15 bases, in that order; junction bases with no gene match: 16. From germline, CDR1 is SGHRS and CDR2 YFSETQ. CDR3 length equals 16 residues.

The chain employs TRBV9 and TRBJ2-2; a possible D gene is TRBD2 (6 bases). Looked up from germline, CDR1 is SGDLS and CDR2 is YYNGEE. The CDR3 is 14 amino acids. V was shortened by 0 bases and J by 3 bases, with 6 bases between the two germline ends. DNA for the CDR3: TGTGCCAGCAGCGTAGGGGACTACACCGGGGAGCTGTTTTTT. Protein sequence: CASSVGDYTGELFF.

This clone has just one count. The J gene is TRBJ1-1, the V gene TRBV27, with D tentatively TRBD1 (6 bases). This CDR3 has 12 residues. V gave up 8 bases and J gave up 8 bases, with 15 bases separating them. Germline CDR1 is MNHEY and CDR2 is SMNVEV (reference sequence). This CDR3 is CASFRGAGEAFF. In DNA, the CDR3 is TGTGCCAGCTTCCGGGGGGCTGGGGAAGCTTTCTTT.

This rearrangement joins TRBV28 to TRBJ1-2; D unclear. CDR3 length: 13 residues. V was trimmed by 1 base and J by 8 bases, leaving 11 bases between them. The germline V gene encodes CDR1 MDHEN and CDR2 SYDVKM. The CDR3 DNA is TGTGCCAGCAGTTTATCGCCAGGCAGGGGCTACACCTTC. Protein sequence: CASSLSPGRGYTF.

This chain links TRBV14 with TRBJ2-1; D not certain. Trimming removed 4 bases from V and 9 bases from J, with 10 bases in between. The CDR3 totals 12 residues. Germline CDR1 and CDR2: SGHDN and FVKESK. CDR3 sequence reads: CASSPGVSEQFF. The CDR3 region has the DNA TGTGCCAGCAGCCCAGGTGTAAGTGAGCAGTTCTTC.

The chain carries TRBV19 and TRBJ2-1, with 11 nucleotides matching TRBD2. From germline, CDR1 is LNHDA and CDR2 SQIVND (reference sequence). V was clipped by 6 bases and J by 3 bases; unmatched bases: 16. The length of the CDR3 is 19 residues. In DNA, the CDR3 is TGTGCCAGTAGCCCCGGTGCTGGGACTAGCGGACCGATCTACAATGAGCAGTTCTTC. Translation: CASSPGAGTSGPIYNEQFF. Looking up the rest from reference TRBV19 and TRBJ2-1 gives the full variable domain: DGGITQSPKYLFRKEGQNVTLSCEQNLNHDAMYWYRQDPGQGLRLIYYSQIVNDFQKGDIAEGYSVSREKKESFPLTVTSAQKNPTAFYLCASSPGAGTSGPIYNEQFFGPGTRLTVL.

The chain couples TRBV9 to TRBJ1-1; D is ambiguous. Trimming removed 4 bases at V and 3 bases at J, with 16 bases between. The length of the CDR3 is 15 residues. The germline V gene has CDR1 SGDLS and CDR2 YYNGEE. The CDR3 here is CASSPNPRPDTEAFF. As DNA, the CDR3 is TGTGCCAGCAGCCCCAATCCTCGCCCAGACACTGAAGCTTTCTTT.

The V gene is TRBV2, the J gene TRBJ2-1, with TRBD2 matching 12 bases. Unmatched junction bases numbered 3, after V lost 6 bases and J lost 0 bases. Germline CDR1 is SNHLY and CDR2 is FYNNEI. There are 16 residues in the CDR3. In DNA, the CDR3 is TGTGCCAGCAGAGAACTAGCGGGAGGCTCCTACAATGAGCAGTTCTTC. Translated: CASRELAGGSYNEQFF.

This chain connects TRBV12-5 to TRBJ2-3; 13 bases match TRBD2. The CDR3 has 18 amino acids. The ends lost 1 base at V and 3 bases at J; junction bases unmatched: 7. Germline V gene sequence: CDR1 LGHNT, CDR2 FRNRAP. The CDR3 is CASGLDGGLAGVTDTQYF. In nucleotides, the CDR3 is TGTGCTAGTGGTTTGGACGGCGGACTAGCGGGAGTTACAGATACGCAGTATTTT.

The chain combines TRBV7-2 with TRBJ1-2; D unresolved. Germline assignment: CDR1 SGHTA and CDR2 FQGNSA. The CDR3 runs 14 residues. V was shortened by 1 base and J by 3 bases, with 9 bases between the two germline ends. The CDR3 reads CASSLDSVDYGYTF. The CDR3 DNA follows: TGTGCCAGCAGCTTAGATTCGGTAGACTATGGCTACACCTTC.

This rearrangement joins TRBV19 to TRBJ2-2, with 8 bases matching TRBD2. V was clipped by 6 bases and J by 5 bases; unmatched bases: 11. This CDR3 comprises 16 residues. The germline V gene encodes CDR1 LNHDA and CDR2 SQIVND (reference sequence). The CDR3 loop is CASSPRGTRGTGELFF. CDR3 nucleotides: TGTGCCAGTAGCCCCCGGGGGACTAGGGGAACCGGGGAGCTGTTTTTT.

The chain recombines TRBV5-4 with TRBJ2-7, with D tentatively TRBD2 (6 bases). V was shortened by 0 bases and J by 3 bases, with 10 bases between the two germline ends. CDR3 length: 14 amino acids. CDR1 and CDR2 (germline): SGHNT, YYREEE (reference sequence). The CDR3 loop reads CASSLGLANYEQYF. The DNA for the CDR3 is TGTGCCAGCAGCTTGGGGCTAGCGAACTACGAGCAGTACTTC. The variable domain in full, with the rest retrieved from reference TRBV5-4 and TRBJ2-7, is ETGVTQSPTHLIKTRGQQVTLRCSSQSGHNTVSWYQQALGQGPQFIFQYYREEENGRGNFPPRFSGLQFPNYSSELNVNALELDDSALYLCASSLGLANYEQYFGPGTRLTVT.

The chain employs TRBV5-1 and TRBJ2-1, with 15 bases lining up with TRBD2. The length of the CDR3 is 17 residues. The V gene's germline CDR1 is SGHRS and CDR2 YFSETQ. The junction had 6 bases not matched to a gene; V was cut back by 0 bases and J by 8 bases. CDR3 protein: CASSLATGLAGGDEQFF. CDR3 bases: TGCGCCAGCAGCTTGGCTACGGGACTAGCGGGAGGTGATGAGCAGTTCTTC.

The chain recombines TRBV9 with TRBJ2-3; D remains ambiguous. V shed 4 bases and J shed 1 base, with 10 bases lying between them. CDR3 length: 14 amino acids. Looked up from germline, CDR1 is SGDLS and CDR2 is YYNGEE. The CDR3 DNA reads TGTGCCAGCAGCTCCTTCCCTGGCACAGATACGCAGTATTTT. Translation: CASSSFPGTDTQYF.

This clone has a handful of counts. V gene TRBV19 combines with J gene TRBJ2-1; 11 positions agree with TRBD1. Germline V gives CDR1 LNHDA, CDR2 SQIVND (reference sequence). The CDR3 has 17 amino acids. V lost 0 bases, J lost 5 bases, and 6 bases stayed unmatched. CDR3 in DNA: TGTGCCAGTAGTATAGACACCGGGACAGGGGGTAACAATGAGCAGTTCTTC. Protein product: CASSIDTGTGGNNEQFF.

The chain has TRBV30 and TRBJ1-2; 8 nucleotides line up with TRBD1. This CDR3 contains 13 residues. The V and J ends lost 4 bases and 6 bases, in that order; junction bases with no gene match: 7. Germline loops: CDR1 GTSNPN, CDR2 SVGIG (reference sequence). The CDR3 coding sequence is TGTGCCTGGAAGACGCCAGGGGGCCATGGCTACACCTTC. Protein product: CAWKTPGGHGYTF.